The 25 T cell receptor beta chains presented below share a single source sample, sequenced in a study of T cell changes during pregnancy in multiple sclerosis. Sequenced by immunoSEQ multiplex PCR; TCRdb stores in-frame clones only, minus some. Here the sample spans around 50,000 clones, 92% being singletons. Sequenced material: CD4+ T cells from peripheral blood mononuclear cells, taken in the second trimester of pregnancy. The receptors were gathered from a female donor with multiple sclerosis, enrolled in a pregnancy study.

V and J are TRBV5-5 and TRBJ1-2; perhaps TRBD1 as D (5 bases). Germline CDR1 is SGHKS and CDR2 is YYEKEE (reference sequence). There are 14 residues in the CDR3. Trimming shortened V by 0 bases and J by 8 bases, and 14 bases separated the two germline ends. For the CDR3, the DNA is TGTGCCAGCAGCTTGGCGGGAGGGGTTGACGGCTACACCTTC. Translated: CASSLAGGVDGYTF.

The V and J genes are TRBV7-9 and TRBJ2-1; 11 nucleotides line up with TRBD2. The CDR3 consists of 19 residues. The trim removed 3 bases at V and 0 bases at J, leaving 10 bases unmatched. CDR1 is SEHNR, CDR2 FQNEAQ, per germline (reference sequence). The CDR3 protein is CASSFPPTSGAPSYNEQFF. In nucleotides, the CDR3 is TGTGCCAGCAGCTTCCCTCCGACTAGCGGGGCCCCCTCCTACAATGAGCAGTTCTTC.

This sequence joins TRBV7-2 and TRBJ2-7; TRBD2 might be the D (6 bases). This CDR3 has 16 amino acids. V was clipped by 4 bases and J by 2 bases, with 18 bases between them. Germline V CDR1 and CDR2: SGHTA, FQGNSA. DNA of the CDR3: TGTGCCAGCAGCTCATCCGGTAGCGGAGGAGCCTACGAGCAGTACTTC. It codes for CASSSSGSGGAYEQYF.

The chain couples TRBV7-9 to TRBJ2-3, with 9 bases matching TRBD1. The CDR3 is 16 residues long. The J segment lost 0 bases and the V segment lost 4 bases, leaving 5 bases of the junction unmatched. Per the germline V gene, CDR1 is SEHNR and CDR2 is FQNEAQ (reference sequence). DNA for the CDR3: TGTGCCAGCAGCTCGGACAGGGGATATAGCACAGATACGCAGTATTTT. Its translation is CASSSDRGYSTDTQYF.

The CDR3 reads CASSARPGQGPSFF. The CDR3 coding sequence is TGTGCCAGCAGCGCCCGCCCGGGACAGGGGCCCTCTTTCTTT. This chain joins TRBV7-3 and TRBJ1-1; 10 positions match TRBD1. The V and J ends lost 5 bases and 12 bases, in that order; junction bases with no gene match: 12. CDR1 and CDR2 from the germline V gene are SGHTA and FQGTGA. The length of the CDR3 is 14 residues.

V and J are TRBV6-4 and TRBJ2-2; the D gene is possibly TRBD1 (6 bases). Germline V gives CDR1 MRHNA, CDR2 SNTAGT. Trimming removed 3 bases at V and 2 bases at J, with 10 bases between. This CDR3 has 15 amino acids. The CDR3 protein is CASSEEGGNTGELFF. Written as DNA, the CDR3 is TGTGCCAGCAGTGAGGAAGGGGGTAACACCGGGGAGCTGTTTTTT.

The genes are TRBV5-1 and TRBJ1-3, with D possibly TRBD1 on 5 matching bases. With 0 bases removed from V and 0 bases from J, the gap between germline ends came to 10 bases. Germline CDR1 SGHRS, CDR2 YFSETQ. This CDR3 spans 16 amino acids. The CDR3 nucleotides are TGCGCCAGCAGCTTGGTGACAGCGGGCTCTGGAAACACCATATATTTT. It codes for CASSLVTAGSGNTIYF.

This clone was recorded only once. This rearrangement joins TRBV5-6 to TRBJ2-7; D uncertain. The V end was cut by 0 bases, the J end by 0 bases, with 7 bases between. This CDR3 comprises 14 residues. Germline V gives CDR1 SGHDT, CDR2 YYEEEE. The CDR3 reads CASSLGFSSYEQYF. The CDR3 bases are TGTGCCAGCAGCTTGGGTTTCAGCTCCTACGAGCAGTACTTC.

The rearrangement joins TRBV2 to TRBJ1-5; tentatively, D is TRBD1 (5 bases). V lost 3 bases and J 6 bases, leaving 12 bases between the germline ends. Germline CDR1 and CDR2: SNHLY and FYNNEI. The CDR3 spans 14 residues. The CDR3, as DNA: TGTGCCAGCAGTGACGTGGGGAGGGGTCAGCCCCAGCATTTT. As protein: CASSDVGRGQPQHF.

The chain combines TRBV2 with TRBJ1-4, with TRBD1 matching 7 bases. The J segment lost 6 bases and the V segment lost 6 bases, leaving 7 bases of the junction unmatched. Germline V gene data show CDR1 as SNHLY and CDR2 as FYNNEI. The CDR3 loop spans 14 amino acids. CDR3 coding DNA: TGTGCCAGCAGGGAGGGGACAGTCGATGAAAAACTGTTTTTT. As protein: CASREGTVDEKLFF.

J is TRBJ1-5 and V is TRBV5-8, with 9 bases fitting TRBD1. The V gene end was trimmed by 4 bases and the J gene end by 5 bases; junction bases not matched to a gene: 4. The CDR3 length is 14 residues. From germline, CDR1 is SGHTS and CDR2 YDEGEE. In nucleotides, the CDR3 is TGTGCCAGCAGCCGGGACAGGGTCTATCAGCCCCAGCATTTT. Protein: CASSRDRVYQPQHF.

The V and J genes are TRBV28 and TRBJ2-5, with 11 positions matching TRBD2. This CDR3 region has 15 residues. Trimming removed 5 bases from V and 3 bases from J; junction bases left unmatched: 5. Germline loops: CDR1 MDHEN, CDR2 SYDVKM. CDR3: CASSVAGGPKETQYF. CDR3 sequence (DNA): TGTGCCAGCAGTGTAGCGGGAGGGCCGAAAGAGACCCAGTACTTC.

The rearrangement uses TRBV5-1 and TRBJ2-5, with TRBD1 matching 8 bases. The germline V gene encodes CDR1 SGHRS and CDR2 YFSETQ. Trimming took 5 bases from V and 1 from J; bases not matched to a gene: 4. This CDR3 is built from 14 residues. CDR3 sequence (DNA): TGCGCCAGCAGGACAGGGGCCATCCAAGAGACCCAGTACTTC. The encoded protein is CASRTGAIQETQYF.

V gene TRBV2 combines with J gene TRBJ1-5; weak D call: TRBD1 (5 bases). Germline assignment: CDR1 SNHLY and CDR2 FYNNEI. The ends were cut back, 8 bases at V and 0 bases at J, with 8 bases in the middle. The CDR3 consists of 13 residues. The CDR3 region has the DNA TGTGCCAGCGGAGGGACTAGCAATCAGCCCCAGCATTTT. The encoded protein is CASGGTSNQPQHF. The variable domain in full, completed from reference TRBV2 and TRBJ1-5, reads EPEVTQTPSHQVTQMGQEVILRCVPISNHLYFYWYRQILGQKVEFLVSFYNNEISEKSEIFDDQFSVERPDGSNFTLKIRSTKLEDSAMYFCASGGTSNQPQHFGDGTRLSIL.

J is TRBJ1-1 and V is TRBV2; no reliable D call. Looked up from germline, CDR1 is SNHLY and CDR2 is FYNNEI. The V end was cut by 5 bases, the J end by 11 bases, with 21 bases between. CDR3 length equals 14 residues. CDR3 DNA: TGTGCCAGCAGTTTGGAATCCAGGACTCCGGGGGCTTTCTTT. This encodes CASSLESRTPGAFF.

The gene calls are TRBV9 and TRBJ2-3; D is ambiguous. Germline assignment: CDR1 SGDLS and CDR2 YYNGEE. The CDR3 loop spans 16 amino acids. Trimming removed 0 bases from V and 6 bases from J, with 17 bases in between. As DNA, the CDR3 is TGTGCCAGCAGCGTAGACCCTTTAGGTCCCAGGGATACGCAGTATTTT. Translated, it gives CASSVDPLGPRDTQYF.

The chain recombines TRBV28 with TRBJ2-7; TRBD2 might be the D (6 bases). From germline, CDR1 is MDHEN and CDR2 SYDVKM. The CDR3 contains 10 residues. V lost 5 bases and J 8 bases, leaving 7 bases between the germline ends. CDR3 protein: CASSAGQQYF. In DNA form, the CDR3 reads TGTGCCAGCAGTGCGGGACAGCAGTACTTC.

The chain employs TRBV21-1 and TRBJ2-3; no DNA check was done on the table's D call, TRBD2. TRBV21-1 is deemed a pseudogene. The CDR3 is made up of 17 amino acids. CDR3 sequence: CASPSGLAGLWTDTQYF. Here the CDR3 DNA reads TGTGCCAGCCCGTCGGGACTAGCGGGGCTTTGGACAGATACGCAGTATTTT.

V usage is TRBV6-1 and J usage is TRBJ2-1, with 10 nucleotides matching TRBD2. Losses at the gene ends were 9 bases for V and 7 bases for J; bases not matched to a gene: 9. This CDR3 contains 14 residues. Germline CDR1 reads MNHNS; CDR2 reads SASEGT. The CDR3, as DNA: TGTGCCAGTCTCCCGGGACTAGCGTCTAATGAGCAGTTCTTC. Protein product: CASLPGLASNEQFF.

The V call is TRBV5-4, the J call TRBJ1-6; TRBD1 agrees at 7 bases. V dropped 0 bases and J dropped 17; count of bases not matched to a gene: 8. Germline V gives CDR1 SGHNT, CDR2 YYREEE (reference sequence). The CDR3 length is 13 residues. The CDR3: CASSLAGQAPFHF. CDR3 nucleotides: TGTGCCAGCAGCTTGGCCGGACAGGCCCCGTTCCACTTT.

V and J are TRBV18 and TRBJ2-7; 7 nucleotides line up with TRBD1. The germline CDR1 and CDR2 sequences are KGHSH and LQKENI. This CDR3 is 14 amino acids long. After removal of 6 bases from V and 4 bases from J, the junction contained 9 bases not matched to a gene. The CDR3 coding sequence is TGTGCCAGCTCCCTGAAACAGGGGACATACGAGCAGTACTTC. Translated: CASSLKQGTYEQYF.

The chain uses TRBV19 and TRBJ1-2; 8 bases are shared with TRBD1. The CDR3 totals 15 residues. Germline trimming cut 3 bases from V and 2 bases from J; bases unmatched to any gene: 5. CDR1 and CDR2 from the germline V gene are LNHDA and SQIVND (reference sequence). The DNA for the CDR3 is TGTGCCAGTAGTATTGGGGGACAGGTCAACTATGGCTACACCTTC. Its protein is CASSIGGQVNYGYTF.

The V and J genes are TRBV28 and TRBJ2-7, with D perhaps TRBD2 (6 bases). There are 15 residues in the CDR3. CDR1 is MDHEN, CDR2 SYDVKM, per germline. The ends were cut back, 5 bases at V and 5 bases at J, with 19 bases in the middle. CDR3 nucleotides: TGTGCCAGCAGTCCCCTCGCGGGGAGTAGAAACGAGCAGTACTTC. As protein: CASSPLAGSRNEQYF.

The gene calls are TRBV27 and TRBJ2-1; weak D call: TRBD2 (6 bases). Germline lookup yields CDR1 MNHEY and CDR2 SMNVEV (reference sequence). Trimming stripped 6 bases from V and 7 bases from J, with 13 bases between. This CDR3 is built from 13 residues. CDR3 nucleotide sequence: TGTGCCAGCAGCCCGGCCGCGGGGAATGAGCAGTTCTTC. Its translation: CASSPAAGNEQFF.

V usage is TRBV18 and J usage is TRBJ1-1, with D possibly matching TRBD1 (6 bases). CDR3 length: 16 amino acids. Trimming removed 2 bases at V and 4 bases at J, with 17 bases between. The germline V gene has CDR1 KGHSH and CDR2 LQKENI. In DNA, the CDR3 is TGTGCCAGCTCACCAGGGGCAGGGGATAGGGGCACTGAAGCTTTCTTT. Translation: CASSPGAGDRGTEAFF.